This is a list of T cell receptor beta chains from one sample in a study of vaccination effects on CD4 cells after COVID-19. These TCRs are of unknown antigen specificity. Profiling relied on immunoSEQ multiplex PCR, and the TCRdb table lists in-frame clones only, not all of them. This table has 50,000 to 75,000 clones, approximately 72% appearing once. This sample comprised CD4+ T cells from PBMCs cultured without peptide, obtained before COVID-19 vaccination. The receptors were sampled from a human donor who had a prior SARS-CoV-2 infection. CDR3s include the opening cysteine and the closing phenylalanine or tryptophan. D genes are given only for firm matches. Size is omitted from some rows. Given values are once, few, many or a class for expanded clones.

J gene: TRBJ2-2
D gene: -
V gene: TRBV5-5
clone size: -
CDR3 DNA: TGTGCCAGCAGCTTGTTCGGGACCGCGAACACCGGGGAGCTGTTTTTT
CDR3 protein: CASSLFGTANTGELFF

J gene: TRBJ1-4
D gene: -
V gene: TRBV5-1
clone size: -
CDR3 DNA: TGCGCCAGCAGCTCGAGGGCGACTAATGAAAAACTGTTTTTT
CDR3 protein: CASSSRATNEKLFF

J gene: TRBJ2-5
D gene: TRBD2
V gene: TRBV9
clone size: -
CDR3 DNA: TGTGCCAGCAGCCCGGGGACTAGCCTCCAAGAGACCCAGTACTTC
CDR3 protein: CASSPGTSLQETQYF

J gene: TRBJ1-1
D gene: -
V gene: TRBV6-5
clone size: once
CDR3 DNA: TGTGCCAGCGCAGAGGCCCAGAACACTGAAGCTTTCTTT
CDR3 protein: CASAEAQNTEAFF

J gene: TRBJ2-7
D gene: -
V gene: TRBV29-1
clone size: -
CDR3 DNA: TGCAGCGTTTCCTACGGATCAACCTACGAGCAGTACTTC
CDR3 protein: CSVSYGSTYEQYF

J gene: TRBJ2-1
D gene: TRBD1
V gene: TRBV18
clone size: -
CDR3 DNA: TGTGCCAGCTCACCTCGACAGGGGAGCTCCTACAATGAGCAGTTCTTC
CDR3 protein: CASSPRQGSSYNEQFF

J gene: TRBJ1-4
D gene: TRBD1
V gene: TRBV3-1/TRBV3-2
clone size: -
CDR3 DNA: TGTGCCAGCAGCCAGTGGGACAGGGCTAAAGGTGAAAAACTGTTTTTT
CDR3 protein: CASSQWDRAKGEKLFF

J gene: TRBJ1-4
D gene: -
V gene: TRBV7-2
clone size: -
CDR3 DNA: TGTGCCAGCAGCTTTTTTGGGACGGGCGAAAAACTGTTTTTT
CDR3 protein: CASSFFGTGEKLFF

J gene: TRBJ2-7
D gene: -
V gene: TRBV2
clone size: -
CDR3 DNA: TGTGCCAGCAGTGAGAACAGGGATCTGTACGAGCAGTACTTC
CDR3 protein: CASSENRDLYEQYF

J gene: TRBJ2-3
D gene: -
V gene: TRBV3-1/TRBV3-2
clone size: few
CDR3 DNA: TGTGCCAGCAGCCTTGCGGGCGGCCCCACAGATACGCAGTATTTT
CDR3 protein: CASSLAGGPTDTQYF

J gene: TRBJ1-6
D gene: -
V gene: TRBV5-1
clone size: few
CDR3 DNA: TGCGCCAGCAGCCACGGGTCAACTGATTCACCCCTCCACTTT
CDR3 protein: CASSHGSTDSPLHF

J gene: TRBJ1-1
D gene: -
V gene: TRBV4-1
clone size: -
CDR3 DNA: TGCGCCAGCGCGTATCAGGGGAACACTGAAGCTTTCTTT
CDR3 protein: CASAYQGNTEAFF

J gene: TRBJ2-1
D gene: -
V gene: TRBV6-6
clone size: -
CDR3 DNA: TGTGCCATCCGGGGTATATACAATGAGCAGTTCTTC
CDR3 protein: CAIRGIYNEQFF

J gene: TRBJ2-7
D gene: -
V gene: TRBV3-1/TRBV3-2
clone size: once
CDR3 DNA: TGTGCCAGCAGCCACACCGCTAGTGAGCAGTACTTC
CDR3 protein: CASSHTASEQYF

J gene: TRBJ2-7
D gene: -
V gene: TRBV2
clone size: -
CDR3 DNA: TGTGCCAGCAGGGCTGGACAGCTGGCTTACGAGCAGTACTTC
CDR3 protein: CASRAGQLAYEQYF

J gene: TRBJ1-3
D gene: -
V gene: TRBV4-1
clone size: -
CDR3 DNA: TGCGCCAGCAGCCAAGCACAGTCTGGAAACACCATATATTTT
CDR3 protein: CASSQAQSGNTIYF

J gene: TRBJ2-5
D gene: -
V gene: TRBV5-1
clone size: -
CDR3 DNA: TGCGCCAGCAGCTTTGATCAAGAGACCCAGTACTTC
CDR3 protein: CASSFDQETQYF